The entry below gives a single TCR beta chain sequence along with its context. Participants reported their clinical history, and cohort assignment relied on those reports. The CDR3 has 11 amino acids. J gave up 4 bases and V 7 bases, and 3 bases lay outside the gene matches. CDR1 and CDR2 (germline): SQVTM, ANQGSEA. This sample stems from a study of blood T cell repertoires in COVID-19. About the study: Samples representing acute and convalescent COVID-19 were sourced from the United States, Italy and Spain.

In the original processing: Amplification from reference gene primers served as the basis for estimated nucleated cell counts. Data came from immunoSEQ multiplex PCR; TCRdb stores just in-frame clones and leaves some out. D and trimming were read from the DNA, whereas the V and J calls and clone size are those reported in that table. The table includes 280,000 or so clones, approximately 83% detected once. Sequences were obtained from PBMCs or T cells enriched from blood (not recorded which). The receptor was derived from a man aged 25 to 40 who had recovered from COVID-19. The rearrangement links TRBV29-1 to TRBJ1-2, with 7 bases lining up with TRBD1. The CDR3 nucleotides are TGCAGCGCTGGGGACAGCTATGGCTACACCTTC. Encoded protein: CSAGDSYGYTF.